The table lists the clone carrying this TCR beta chain with a few counts. Its target is unknown. This sample was included in a study of T cells in localized non-small cell lung cancer. The repertoire was sequenced with immunoSEQ multiplex PCR; TCRdb's copy has only in-frame clones and lacks some. The sample yields 2,600 or so clones, approximately 20% seen once. The V and J ends lost 3 bases and 1 base respectively, with 9 bases between them. Germline V CDR1 and CDR2: SGHTA, FQGNSA. The CDR3 length is 15 residues. Study-level results: Heterogeneity cannot be ruled out, as sequencing used one tumor region only. Of the tissues analyzed, uninvolved adjacent lung showed maximal T cell clonality, greater than tumor. A median 57 of the top 100 tumor clones appeared in adjacent lung. Higher T cell density in the blood was associated with longer overall survival, whereas higher adjacent-lung clonality associated with shorter survival.

The gene calls are TRBV7-2 and TRBJ2-2; no reliable D call. Sequences were derived from normal lung tissue next to the tumor, sampled before any cancer treatment. This receptor was taken from a male donor aged 60 or over with stage I squamous cell lung carcinoma. The CDR3 DNA reads TGTGCCAGCAGCTTTGACATGTTGAACACCGGGGAGCTGTTTTTT. This gives the protein CASSFDMLNTGELFF.